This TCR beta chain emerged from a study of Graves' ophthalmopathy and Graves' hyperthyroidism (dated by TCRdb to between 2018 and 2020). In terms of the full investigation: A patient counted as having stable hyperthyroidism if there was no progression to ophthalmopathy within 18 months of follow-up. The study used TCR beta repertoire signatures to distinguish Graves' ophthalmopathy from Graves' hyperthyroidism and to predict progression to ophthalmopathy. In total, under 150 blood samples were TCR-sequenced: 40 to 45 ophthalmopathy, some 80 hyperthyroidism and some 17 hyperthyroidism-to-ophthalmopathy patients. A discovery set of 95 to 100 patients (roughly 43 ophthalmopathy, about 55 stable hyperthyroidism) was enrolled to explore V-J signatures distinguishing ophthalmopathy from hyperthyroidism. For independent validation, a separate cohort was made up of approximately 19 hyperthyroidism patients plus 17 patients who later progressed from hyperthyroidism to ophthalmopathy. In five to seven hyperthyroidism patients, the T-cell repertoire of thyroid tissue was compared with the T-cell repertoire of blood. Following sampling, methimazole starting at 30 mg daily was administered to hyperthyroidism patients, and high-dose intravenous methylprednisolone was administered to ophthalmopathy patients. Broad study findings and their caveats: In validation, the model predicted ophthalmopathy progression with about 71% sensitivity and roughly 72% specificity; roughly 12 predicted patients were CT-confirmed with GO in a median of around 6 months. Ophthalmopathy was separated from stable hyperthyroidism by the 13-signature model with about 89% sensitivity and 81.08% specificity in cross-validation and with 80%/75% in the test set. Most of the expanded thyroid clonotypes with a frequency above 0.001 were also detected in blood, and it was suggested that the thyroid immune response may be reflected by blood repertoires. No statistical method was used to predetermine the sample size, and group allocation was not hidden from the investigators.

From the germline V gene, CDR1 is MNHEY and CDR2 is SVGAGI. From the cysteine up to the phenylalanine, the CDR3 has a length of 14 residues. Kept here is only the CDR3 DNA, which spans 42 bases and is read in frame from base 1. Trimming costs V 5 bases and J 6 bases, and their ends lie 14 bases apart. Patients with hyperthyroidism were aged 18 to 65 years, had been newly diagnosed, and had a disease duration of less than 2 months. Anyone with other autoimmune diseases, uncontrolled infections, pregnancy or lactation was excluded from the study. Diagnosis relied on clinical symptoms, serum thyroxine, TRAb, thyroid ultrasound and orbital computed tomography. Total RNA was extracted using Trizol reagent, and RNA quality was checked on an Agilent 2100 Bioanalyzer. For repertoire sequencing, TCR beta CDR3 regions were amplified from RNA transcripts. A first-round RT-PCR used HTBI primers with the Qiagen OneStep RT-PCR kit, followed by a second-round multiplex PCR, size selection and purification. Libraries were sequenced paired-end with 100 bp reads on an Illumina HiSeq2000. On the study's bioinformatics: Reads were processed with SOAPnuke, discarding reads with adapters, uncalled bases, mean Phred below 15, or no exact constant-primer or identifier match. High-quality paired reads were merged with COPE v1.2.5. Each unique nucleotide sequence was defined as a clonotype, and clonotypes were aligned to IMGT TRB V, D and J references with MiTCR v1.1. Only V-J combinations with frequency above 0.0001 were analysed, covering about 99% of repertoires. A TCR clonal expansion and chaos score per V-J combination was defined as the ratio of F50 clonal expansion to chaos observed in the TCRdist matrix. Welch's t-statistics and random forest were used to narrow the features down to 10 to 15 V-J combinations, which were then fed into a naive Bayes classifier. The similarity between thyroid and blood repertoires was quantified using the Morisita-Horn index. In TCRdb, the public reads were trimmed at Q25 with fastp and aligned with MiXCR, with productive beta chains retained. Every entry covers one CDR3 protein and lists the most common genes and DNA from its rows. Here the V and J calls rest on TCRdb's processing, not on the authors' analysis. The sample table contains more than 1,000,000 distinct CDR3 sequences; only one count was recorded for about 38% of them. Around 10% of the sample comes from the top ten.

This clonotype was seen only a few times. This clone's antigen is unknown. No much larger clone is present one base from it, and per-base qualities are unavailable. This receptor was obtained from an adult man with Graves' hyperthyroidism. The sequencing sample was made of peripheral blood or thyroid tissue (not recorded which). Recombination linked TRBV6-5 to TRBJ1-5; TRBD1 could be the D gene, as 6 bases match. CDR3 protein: CASSEGTHGQPQHF. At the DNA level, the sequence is TGTGCCAGCAGTGAAGGGACACACGGTCAGCCCCAGCATTTT.